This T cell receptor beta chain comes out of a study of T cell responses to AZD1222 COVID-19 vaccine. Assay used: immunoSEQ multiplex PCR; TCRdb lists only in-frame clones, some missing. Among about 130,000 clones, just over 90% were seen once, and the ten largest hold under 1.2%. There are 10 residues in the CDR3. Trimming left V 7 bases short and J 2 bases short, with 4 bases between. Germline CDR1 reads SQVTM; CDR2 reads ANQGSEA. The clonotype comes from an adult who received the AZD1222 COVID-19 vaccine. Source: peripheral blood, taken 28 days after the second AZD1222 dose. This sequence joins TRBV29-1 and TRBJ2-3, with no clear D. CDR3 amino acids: CSEYTDTQYF. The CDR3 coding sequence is TGCAGCGAGTACACAGATACGCAGTATTTT.